This T cell receptor (beta chain) came from a study of human thymus T cells. Thymic samples were excised during corrective heart operations. Donation was from healthy Finnish infants who were having corrective surgery that addressed congenital heart defects. With respect to this clone: Its cognate antigen is unknown.

From germline, CDR1 is MNHEY and CDR2 SMNVEV (reference sequence). This CDR3 comprises 19 residues. V dropped 5 bases and J dropped 6; count of bases not matched to a gene: 16. Profiling relied on immunoSEQ multiplex PCR, and the TCRdb table lists in-frame clones only, not all of them. The table has 65,000 to 90,000 clones, roughly 95% seen once. Study conclusions and caveats: What related research reported was that thymic repertoires overlapped highly among unrelated individuals. Repertoires sampled from thymus and blood appeared biased in V and J gene usage.

The V and J genes are TRBV27 and TRBJ2-1, with 13 bases that match TRBD2. This sequence was found in a girl under two years old with a congenital heart defect but otherwise immunologically healthy. Sequencing was done on a sample of thymus tissue. The CDR3 bases are TGTGCCAGCAGTGCAACTAGCGGGAGGGTCCCTCGCGTAGGCAATGAGCAGTTCTTC. This encodes CASSATSGRVPRVGNEQFF.